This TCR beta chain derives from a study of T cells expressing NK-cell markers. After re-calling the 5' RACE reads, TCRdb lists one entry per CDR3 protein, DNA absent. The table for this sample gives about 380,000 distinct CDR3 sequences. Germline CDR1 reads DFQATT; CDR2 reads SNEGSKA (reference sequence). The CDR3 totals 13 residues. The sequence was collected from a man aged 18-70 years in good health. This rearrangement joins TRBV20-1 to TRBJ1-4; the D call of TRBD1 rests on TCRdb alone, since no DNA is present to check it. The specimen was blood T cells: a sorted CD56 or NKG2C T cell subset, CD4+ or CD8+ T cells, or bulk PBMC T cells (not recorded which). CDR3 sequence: CSVLTGNNEKLFF.